These T cell receptor beta chains were read from a single sample in a study of blood T cell repertoires in COVID-19. This table comes from immunoSEQ multiplex PCR, and its TCRdb copy is limited to in-frame clones, with some not included. The sample has around 63,000 clones, 65% to 85% seen once. Sequenced sample: peripheral blood. The source of these receptors is a man in his 60s with acute or convalescent COVID-19. Both conserved end residues are trimmed from each CDR3. D genes are given only for firm matches.

v_gene,j_gene,d_gene,CDR3aa
TRBV12-5,TRBJ1-1,TRBD1,ASGLAQGGAVTEAF
TRBV3-1/TRBV3-2,TRBJ2-3,-,ASSQVPAESDTQY
TRBV5-6,TRBJ1-6,TRBD1,ASSRGPTYNSPLH
TRBV7-9,TRBJ2-5,TRBD2,ASSVSGGDGETQY
TRBV5-1,TRBJ2-7,TRBD2,ASSLAAGGSGEQY
TRBV5-1,TRBJ2-7,-,ASSPNSGVEYEQY
TRBV3-1/TRBV3-2,TRBJ2-3,-,ASSQRGTVGNTDTQY
TRBV4-2,TRBJ2-7,TRBD2,ASSQDTSGGPYEQY
TRBV5-1,TRBJ2-5,-,ASSLGVGQQETQY
TRBV7-3,TRBJ2-3,TRBD2,ASSLTGGSTDTQY
TRBV5-1,TRBJ2-3,-,ASSPMGGPKTDTQY
TRBV12-3/TRBV12-4,TRBJ1-1,TRBD1,ASSRQGFTEAF
TRBV25-1,TRBJ1-2,TRBD1,ASRQGLGYT
TRBV27,TRBJ2-1,-,AASGGPYNEQF
TRBV11-2,TRBJ2-2,TRBD2,ASSSGLAGGTGELF
TRBV27,TRBJ1-6,-,ASSFRVYNSPLH
TRBV19,TRBJ1-1,TRBD1,ASSPNGQGVVFTEAF
TRBV6-5,TRBJ1-5,-,ASSSPLRGQPQH
TRBV19,TRBJ2-1,-,ASSLGGPNEQF
TRBV21-1,TRBJ2-1,-,ASSKEDAAPGDEQF
TRBV19,TRBJ1-1,TRBD1,ASSLSGQGASEAF
TRBV7-3,TRBJ2-3,TRBD2,ASSLSITRGGRSTDTQY
TRBV5-1,TRBJ2-2,TRBD1,ASRGTGGTGELF
TRBV7-8,TRBJ2-7,-,ASILDTPGEQY
TRBV3-1/TRBV3-2,TRBJ1-6,-,ASSQGQTRNSPLH
TRBV5-1,TRBJ2-3,-,ASSLVPTSTDTQY
TRBV28,TRBJ2-5,-,ASSLVGGKTQY
TRBV27,TRBJ1-6,-,ASRWRDGSKSPLH
TRBV5-1,TRBJ1-1,-,ASSLRGGTEAF
TRBV5-8,TRBJ1-2,-,ASMRGYGYT
TRBV4-1,TRBJ2-5,TRBD2,ASSPGTSGGVTQETQY
TRBV25-1,TRBJ1-4,-,ASSEFSGRVKLF
TRBV11-3,TRBJ2-5,TRBD1,ASSLRGQETQY
TRBV19,TRBJ2-7,TRBD1,ASSIGQGAGYEQY
TRBV6-1,TRBJ2-2,TRBD2,ASSEFRLATGELF
TRBV11-2,TRBJ2-4,-,ASTSGSKNIQY
TRBV9,TRBJ2-3,TRBD2,ASSQGTSRNTQY
TRBV5-1,TRBJ2-7,TRBD2,ASSRGTTYEQY
TRBV7-6,TRBJ2-1,TRBD1,ASSLEQGKSYNEQF
TRBV12-3/TRBV12-4,TRBJ2-5,TRBD2,ASRTGGTGTQY
TRBV3-1/TRBV3-2,TRBJ2-3,TRBD1,ASSQGPGQTTGTQY
TRBV18,TRBJ1-5,-,ASSPRVQGNQPQH
TRBV5-4,TRBJ2-3,TRBD2,ASSLVAGGADTQY
TRBV19,TRBJ1-4,TRBD1,ASRRDRGRHEKLF
TRBV5-1,TRBJ1-4,TRBD1,ASSLAGTGFSEGEKLF
TRBV7-3,TRBJ2-3,TRBD2,ASSSQRGGRDTQY
TRBV7-2,TRBJ2-7,-,ASLGGLEQY
TRBV7-9,TRBJ2-3,TRBD2,ASSFGGTTDTQY
TRBV6-1,TRBJ2-5,-,ASSEVGGGVQETQY
TRBV5-1,TRBJ1-3,TRBD1,ASSLGSTGTGNTIY
TRBV15,TRBJ2-2,-,ATRSGRGISNTGELF
TRBV15,TRBJ2-5,-,ATRGPAETQY
TRBV6-5,TRBJ2-7,-,ASGSLGGRAYEQY